This T cell receptor (beta chain) was retrieved from a study of blood T cell repertoires in COVID-19. Across the study: From T cells, B-cell-depleted T cells, or PBMCs came the material, which was cDNA or gDNA.

Produced via immunoSEQ multiplex PCR; TCRdb's table is partial and in-frame only. The sample has 200,000 or so clones, 84% seen once. The V gene's germline CDR1 is GTSNPN and CDR2 SVGIG (reference sequence). CDR3 length: 14 residues. V shed 4 bases and J shed 4 bases, with 16 bases lying between them. V usage is TRBV30 and J usage is TRBJ1-2; D gene ambiguous. Sequencing was performed on peripheral blood. The source is a man in his forties who had recovered from COVID-19. For the CDR3, the DNA is TGTGCCTGGATGGAACTAAGGTTTGGCTATGGCTACACCTTC. This gives the protein CAWMELRFGYGYTF.